This passage covers 6 T cell receptor beta chains from one sample sequenced in a study of cytomegalovirus exposure and HLA in healthy donors. It was with 60 Vbeta and 13 Jbeta primers that the PCR ran. Using immunoSEQ multiplex PCR, the repertoire was profiled, and TCRdb retains in-frame clones only, with some absent. The sample has some 110,000 clones; 70% to 80% are singletons. Sequencing was carried out using PBMCs. These receptors were obtained from a man aged 50 or older in good health and CMV-seropositive.

The V gene is TRBV7-6, the J gene TRBJ1-2; D not resolved. The CDR3 loop spans 12 amino acids. Deletions cut 1 base from V and 7 bases from J, with 7 bases between. In germline, CDR1 is SGHVS, CDR2 FNYEAQ. In nucleotides, the CDR3 is TGTGCCAGCAGCTTAGATAATTTTGGCTACACCTTC. This codes for CASSLDNFGYTF.

The V and J genes are TRBV19 and TRBJ1-1, with 8 bases identical to TRBD1. V was clipped by 5 bases and J by 0 bases; unmatched bases: 5. There are 15 residues in the CDR3. The germline V gene has CDR1 LNHDA and CDR2 SQIVND (reference sequence). CDR3 DNA sequence: TGTGCCAGTAGTCCCTGGACAGGGATGAACACTGAAGCTTTCTTT. Its translation is CASSPWTGMNTEAFF.

The rearrangement uses TRBV27 and TRBJ1-2; the D gene is possibly TRBD1 (5 bases). The CDR3 has 15 amino acids. Germline lookup yields CDR1 MNHEY and CDR2 SMNVEV (reference sequence). V shed 0 bases and J shed 7 bases, with 15 bases lying between them. The CDR3 here is CASSLSAGPSGGYTF. CDR3 sequence (DNA): TGTGCCAGCAGTTTATCCGCAGGGCCCTCCGGTGGCTACACCTTC.

This chain connects TRBV19 to TRBJ1-5, with TRBD1 matching 9 bases. Germline V gene sequence: CDR1 LNHDA, CDR2 SQIVND (reference sequence). This CDR3 is built from 15 residues. The V segment lost 5 bases and the J segment 3 bases; nucleotides outside the gene matches: 5. CDR3 DNA: TGTGCCAGTAGTGCCGACAGGGGGGCCAATCAGCCCCAGCATTTT. It translates to CASSADRGANQPQHF. The entire variable domain, with the rest obtained from reference TRBV19 and TRBJ1-5, is as follows: DGGITQSPKYLFRKEGQNVTLSCEQNLNHDAMYWYRQDPGQGLRLIYYSQIVNDFQKGDIAEGYSVSREKKESFPLTVTSAQKNPTAFYLCASSADRGANQPQHFGDGTRLSIL.

V gene TRBV10-2 combines with J gene TRBJ2-1; the match to TRBD1 covers 7 bases. Germline V CDR1 and CDR2: WSHSY, SAAADI. The CDR3 sequence is 15 residues long. V lost 2 bases and J lost 0; bases outside the gene matches: 1. CDR3 bases: TGCGCCAGCAGTGAGGGGACAGCCTCCTACAATGAGCAGTTCTTC. Its protein product is CASSEGTASYNEQFF.

The chain carries TRBV2 and TRBJ1-5; a possible D gene is TRBD1 (6 bases). CDR3 length: 12 residues. From germline, CDR1 is SNHLY and CDR2 FYNNEI. V lost 5 bases and J lost 7, with 9 bases in between. This CDR3 is CASSWTEQPQHF. The CDR3 bases are TGTGCCAGCAGTTGGACAGAGCAGCCCCAGCATTTT. The variable domain in full, completed from reference TRBV2 and TRBJ1-5, reads EPEVTQTPSHQVTQMGQEVILRCVPISNHLYFYWYRQILGQKVEFLVSFYNNEISEKSEIFDDQFSVERPDGSNFTLKIRSTKLEDSAMYFCASSWTEQPQHFGDGTRLSIL.